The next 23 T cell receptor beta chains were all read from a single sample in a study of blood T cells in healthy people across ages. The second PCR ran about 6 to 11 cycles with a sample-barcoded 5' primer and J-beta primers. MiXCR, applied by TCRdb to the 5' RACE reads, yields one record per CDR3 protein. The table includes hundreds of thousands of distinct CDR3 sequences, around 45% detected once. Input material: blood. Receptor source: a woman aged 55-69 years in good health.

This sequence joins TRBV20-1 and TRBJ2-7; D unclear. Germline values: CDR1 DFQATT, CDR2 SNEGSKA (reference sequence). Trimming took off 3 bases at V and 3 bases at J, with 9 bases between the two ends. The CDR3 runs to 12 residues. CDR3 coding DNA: TGCAGTGCTAGTGCAGGAAGCTACGAGCAGTACTTC. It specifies CSASAGSYEQYF.

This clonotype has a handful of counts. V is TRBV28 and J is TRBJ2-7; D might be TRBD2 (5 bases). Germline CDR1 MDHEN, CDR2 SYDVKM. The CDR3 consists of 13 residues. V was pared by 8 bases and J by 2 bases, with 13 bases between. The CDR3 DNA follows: TGTGCCAGCGAGAAAGAGGGTACCTACGAGCAGTACTTC. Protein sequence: CASEKEGTYEQYF.

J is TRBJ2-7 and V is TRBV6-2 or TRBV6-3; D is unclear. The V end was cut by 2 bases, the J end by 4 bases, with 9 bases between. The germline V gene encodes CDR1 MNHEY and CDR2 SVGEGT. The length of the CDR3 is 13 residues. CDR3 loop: CASSYRQSYEQYF. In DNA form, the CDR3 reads TGTGCCAGCAGTTACCGTCAGAGTTACGAGCAGTACTTC.

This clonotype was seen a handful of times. CDR3 bases: TGTGCCAGCAGCTGGGACAGGGATAATGAAAAACTGTTTTTT. Residues: CASSWDRDNEKLFF. The chain is built from TRBV7-8 and TRBJ1-4; 9 nucleotides line up with TRBD1. The V segment lost 4 bases and the J segment 4 bases; nucleotides outside the gene matches: 1. The CDR3 contains 14 residues. CDR1 and CDR2 (germline): SGHVS, FQNEAQ.

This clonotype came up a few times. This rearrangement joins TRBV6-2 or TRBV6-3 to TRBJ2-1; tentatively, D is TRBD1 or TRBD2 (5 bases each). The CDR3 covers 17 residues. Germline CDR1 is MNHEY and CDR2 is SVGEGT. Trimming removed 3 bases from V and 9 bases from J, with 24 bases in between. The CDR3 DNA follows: TGTGCCAGCAGTTATGTGGTAAAGGGACGTTGGTTGGGTGAGCAGTTCTTC. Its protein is CASSYVVKGRWLGEQFF.

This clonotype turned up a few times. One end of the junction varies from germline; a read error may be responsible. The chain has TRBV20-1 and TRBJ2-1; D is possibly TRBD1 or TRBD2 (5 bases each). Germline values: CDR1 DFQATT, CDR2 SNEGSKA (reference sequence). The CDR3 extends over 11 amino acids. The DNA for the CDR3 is TGTGGTAGCGAGGGGCACAATGAGCAGTTCTTC. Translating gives CGSEGHNEQFF.

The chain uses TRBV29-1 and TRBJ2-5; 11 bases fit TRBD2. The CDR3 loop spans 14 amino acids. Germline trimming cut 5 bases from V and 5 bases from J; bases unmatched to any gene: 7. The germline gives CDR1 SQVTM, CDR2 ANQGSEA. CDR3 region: CSVIAGGRGETQYF. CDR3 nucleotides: TGCAGCGTTATAGCGGGAGGGAGGGGGGAGACCCAGTACTTC. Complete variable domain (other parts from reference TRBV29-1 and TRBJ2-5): SAVISQKPSRDICQRGTSLTIQCQVDSQVTMMFWYRQQPGQSLTLIATANQGSEATYESGFVIDKFPISRPNLTFSTLTVSNMSPEDSSIYLCSVIAGGRGETQYFGPGTRLLVL.

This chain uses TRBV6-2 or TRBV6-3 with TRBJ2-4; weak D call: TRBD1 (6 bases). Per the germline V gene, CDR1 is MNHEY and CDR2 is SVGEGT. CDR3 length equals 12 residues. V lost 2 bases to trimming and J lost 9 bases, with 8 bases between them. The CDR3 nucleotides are TGTGCCAGCAGTTACGTCAGGGGCATTCAGTACTTC. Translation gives CASSYVRGIQYF.

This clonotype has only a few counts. CDR3: CASSLGQDWNEKLFF. The CDR3 DNA is TGTGCCAGCAGCTTAGGACAGGACTGGAATGAAAAACTGTTTTTT. This chain links TRBV7-9 with TRBJ1-4, with a weak D call TRBD1 (6 bases). The CDR3 is made up of 15 amino acids. Germline V gives CDR1 SEHNR, CDR2 FQNEAQ (reference sequence). V was cut by 1 base and J by 5 bases, with 11 bases left in between.

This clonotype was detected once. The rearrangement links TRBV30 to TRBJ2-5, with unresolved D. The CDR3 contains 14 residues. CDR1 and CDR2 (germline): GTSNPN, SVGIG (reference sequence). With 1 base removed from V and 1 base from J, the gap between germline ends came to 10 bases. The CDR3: CAWSARRRQETQYF. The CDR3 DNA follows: TGTGCCTGGAGTGCGAGACGCCGCCAAGAGACCCAGTACTTC.

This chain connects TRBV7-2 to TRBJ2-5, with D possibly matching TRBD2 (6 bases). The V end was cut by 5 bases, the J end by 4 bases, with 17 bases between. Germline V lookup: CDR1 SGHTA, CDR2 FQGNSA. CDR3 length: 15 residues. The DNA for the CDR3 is TGTGCCAGCAGCCCCTTGGGGGACGGGGGAGAGACCCAGTACTTC. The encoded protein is CASSPLGDGGETQYF. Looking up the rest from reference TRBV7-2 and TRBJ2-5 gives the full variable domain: GAGVSQSPSNKVTEKGKDVELRCDPISGHTALYWYRQSLGQGLEFLIYFQGNSAPDKSGLPSDRFSAERTGGSVSTLTIQRTQQEDSAVYLCASSPLGDGGETQYFGPGTRLLVL.

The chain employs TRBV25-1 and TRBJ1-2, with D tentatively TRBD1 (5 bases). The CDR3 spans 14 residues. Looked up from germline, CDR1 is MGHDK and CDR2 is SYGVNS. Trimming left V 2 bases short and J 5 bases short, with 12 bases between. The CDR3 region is CASSEGAGSYGYTF. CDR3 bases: TGTGCCAGCAGTGAAGGGGCAGGCTCGTATGGCTACACCTTC.

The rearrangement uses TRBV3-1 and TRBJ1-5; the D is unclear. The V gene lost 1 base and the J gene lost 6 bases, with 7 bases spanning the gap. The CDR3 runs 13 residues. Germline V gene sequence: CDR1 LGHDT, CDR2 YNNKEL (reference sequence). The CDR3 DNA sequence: TGTGCCAGCAGCCAAGGCTCGATTCAGCCCCAGCATTTT. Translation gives CASSQGSIQPQHF.

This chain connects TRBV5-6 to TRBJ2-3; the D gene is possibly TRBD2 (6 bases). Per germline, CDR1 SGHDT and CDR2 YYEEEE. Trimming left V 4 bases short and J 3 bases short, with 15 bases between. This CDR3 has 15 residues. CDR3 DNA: TGTGCCAGCAGCCCCTCACCCGGGGGTACAGATACGCAGTATTTT. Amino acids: CASSPSPGGTDTQYF.

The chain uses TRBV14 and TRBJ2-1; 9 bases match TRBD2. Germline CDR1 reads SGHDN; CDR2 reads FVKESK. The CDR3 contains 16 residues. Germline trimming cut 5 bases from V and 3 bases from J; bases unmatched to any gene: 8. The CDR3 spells CASSSGVAGDYNEQFF. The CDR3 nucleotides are TGTGCCAGCAGCTCTGGGGTAGCGGGAGACTACAATGAGCAGTTCTTC.

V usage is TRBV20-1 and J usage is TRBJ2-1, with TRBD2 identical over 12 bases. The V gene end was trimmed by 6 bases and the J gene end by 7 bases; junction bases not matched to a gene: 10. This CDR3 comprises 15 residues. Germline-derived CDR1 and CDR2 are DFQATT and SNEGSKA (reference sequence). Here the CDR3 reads CSAALAGGPGNEQFF. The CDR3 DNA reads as TGCAGTGCGGCCCTAGCGGGAGGGCCGGGGAATGAGCAGTTCTTC.

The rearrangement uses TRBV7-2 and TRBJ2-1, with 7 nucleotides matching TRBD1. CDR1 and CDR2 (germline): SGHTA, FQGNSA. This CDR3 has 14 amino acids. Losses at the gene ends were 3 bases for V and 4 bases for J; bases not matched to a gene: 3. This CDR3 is CASSFQGEYNEQFF. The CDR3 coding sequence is TGTGCCAGCAGCTTCCAGGGGGAATACAATGAGCAGTTCTTC.

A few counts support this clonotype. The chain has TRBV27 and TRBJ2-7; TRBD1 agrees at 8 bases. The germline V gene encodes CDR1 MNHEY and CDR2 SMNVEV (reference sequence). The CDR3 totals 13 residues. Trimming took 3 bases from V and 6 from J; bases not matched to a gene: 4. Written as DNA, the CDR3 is TGTGCCAGCAGTTTGCTTCAGGGGGCCGAGCAGTACTTC. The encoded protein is CASSLLQGAEQYF.

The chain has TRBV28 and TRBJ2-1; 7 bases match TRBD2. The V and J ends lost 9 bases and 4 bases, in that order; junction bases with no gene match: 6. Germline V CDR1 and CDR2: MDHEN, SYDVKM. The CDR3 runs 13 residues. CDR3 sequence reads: CASERDRYNEQFF. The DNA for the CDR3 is TGTGCCAGTGAGCGGGACCGTTACAATGAGCAGTTCTTC.

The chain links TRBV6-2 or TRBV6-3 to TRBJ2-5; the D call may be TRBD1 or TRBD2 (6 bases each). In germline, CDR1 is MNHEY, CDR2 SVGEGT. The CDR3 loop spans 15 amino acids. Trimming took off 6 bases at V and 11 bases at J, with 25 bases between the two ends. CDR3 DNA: TGTGCCAGCAGCCTACAGGGACTGGGGGCCTCTCAGCAGTACTTC. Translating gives CASSLQGLGASQQYF.

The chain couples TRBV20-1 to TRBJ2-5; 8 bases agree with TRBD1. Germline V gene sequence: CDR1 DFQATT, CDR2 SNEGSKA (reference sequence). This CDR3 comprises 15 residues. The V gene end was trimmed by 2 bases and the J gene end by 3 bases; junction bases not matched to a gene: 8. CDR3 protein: CSARRSRGQKETQYF. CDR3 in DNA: TGCAGTGCTAGACGGAGCAGGGGGCAGAAAGAGACCCAGTACTTC.

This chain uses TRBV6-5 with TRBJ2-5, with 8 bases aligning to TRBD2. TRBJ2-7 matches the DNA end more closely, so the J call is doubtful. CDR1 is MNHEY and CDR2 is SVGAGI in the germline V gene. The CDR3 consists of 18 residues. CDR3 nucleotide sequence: TGTGCCAGCAGTTACTCCGTGGGGTTCCTAGCGGGTACCTACGAGCAGTACTTC. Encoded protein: CASSYSVGFLAGTYEQYF.

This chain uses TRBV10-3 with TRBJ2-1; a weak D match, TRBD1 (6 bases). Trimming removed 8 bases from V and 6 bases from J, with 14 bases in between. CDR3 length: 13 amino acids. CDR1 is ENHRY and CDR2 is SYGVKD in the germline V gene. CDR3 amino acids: CAILGRGGNEQFF. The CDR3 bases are TGTGCCATCTTAGGCAGGGGTGGCAATGAGCAGTTCTTC.